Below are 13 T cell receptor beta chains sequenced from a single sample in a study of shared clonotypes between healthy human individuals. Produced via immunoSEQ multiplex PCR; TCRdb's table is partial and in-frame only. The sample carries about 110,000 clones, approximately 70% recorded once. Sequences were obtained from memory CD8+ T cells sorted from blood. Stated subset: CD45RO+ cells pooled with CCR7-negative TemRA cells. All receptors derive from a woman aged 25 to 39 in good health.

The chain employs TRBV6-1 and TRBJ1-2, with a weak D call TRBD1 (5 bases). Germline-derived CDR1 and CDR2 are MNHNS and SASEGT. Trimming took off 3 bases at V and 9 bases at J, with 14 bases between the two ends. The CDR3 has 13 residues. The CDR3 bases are TGTGCCAGCAGTGATAAAGGACACGTCCGCTACACCTTC. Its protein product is CASSDKGHVRYTF.

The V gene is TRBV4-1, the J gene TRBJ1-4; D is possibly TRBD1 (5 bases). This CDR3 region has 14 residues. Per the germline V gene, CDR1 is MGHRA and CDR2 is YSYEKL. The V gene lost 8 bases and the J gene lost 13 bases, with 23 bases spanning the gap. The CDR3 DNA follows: TGCGCCAGCCGAATGGTCGGACAAGAGTTCGGACTGTTTTTT. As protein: CASRMVGQEFGLFF.

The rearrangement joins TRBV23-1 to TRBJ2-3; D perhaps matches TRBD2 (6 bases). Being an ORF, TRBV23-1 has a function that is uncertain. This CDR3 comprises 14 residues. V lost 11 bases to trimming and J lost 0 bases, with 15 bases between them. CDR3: CAGEPSGSTDTQYF. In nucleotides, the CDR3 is TGCGCCGGCGAACCGAGCGGGAGCACAGATACGCAGTATTTT.

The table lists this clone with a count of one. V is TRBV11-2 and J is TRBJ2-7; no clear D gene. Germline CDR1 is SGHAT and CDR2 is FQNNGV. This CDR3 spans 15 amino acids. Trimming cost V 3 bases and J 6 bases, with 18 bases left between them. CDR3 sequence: CASSLEYTSVGEQYF. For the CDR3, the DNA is TGTGCCAGCAGCTTGGAATATACGTCTGTGGGCGAGCAGTACTTC.

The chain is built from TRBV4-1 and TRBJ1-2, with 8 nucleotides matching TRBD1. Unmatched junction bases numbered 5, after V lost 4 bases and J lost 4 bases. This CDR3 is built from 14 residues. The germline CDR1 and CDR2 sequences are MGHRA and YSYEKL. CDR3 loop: CASSPGQGSYGYTF. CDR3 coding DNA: TGCGCCAGCAGCCCCGGACAGGGTTCCTATGGCTACACCTTC.

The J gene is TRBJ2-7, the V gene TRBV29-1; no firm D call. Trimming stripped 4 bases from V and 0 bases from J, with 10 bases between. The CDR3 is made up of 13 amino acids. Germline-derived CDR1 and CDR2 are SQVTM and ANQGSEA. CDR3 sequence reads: CSVVLITSYEQYF. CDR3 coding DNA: TGCAGCGTTGTTTTGATTACCTCCTACGAGCAGTACTTC.

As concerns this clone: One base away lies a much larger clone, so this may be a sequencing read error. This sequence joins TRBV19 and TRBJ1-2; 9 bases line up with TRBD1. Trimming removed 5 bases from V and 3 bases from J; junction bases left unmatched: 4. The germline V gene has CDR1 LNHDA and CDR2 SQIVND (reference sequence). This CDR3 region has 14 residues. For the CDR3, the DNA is TGTGCCAGTAGTCGACAGGGGGAAGACTATGGCTACACCTTC. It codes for CASSRQGEDYGYTF.

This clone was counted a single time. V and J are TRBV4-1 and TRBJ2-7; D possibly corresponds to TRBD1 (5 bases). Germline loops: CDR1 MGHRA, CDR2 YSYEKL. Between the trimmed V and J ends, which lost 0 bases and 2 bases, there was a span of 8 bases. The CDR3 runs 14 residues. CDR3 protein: CASSQDRVPYEQYF. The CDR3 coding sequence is TGCGCCAGCAGCCAAGACAGGGTTCCCTACGAGCAGTACTTC.

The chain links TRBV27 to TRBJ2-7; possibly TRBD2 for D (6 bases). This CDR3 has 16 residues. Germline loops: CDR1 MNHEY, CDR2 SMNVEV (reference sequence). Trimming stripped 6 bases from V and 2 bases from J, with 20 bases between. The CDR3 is CASRLIPGTPPYEQYF. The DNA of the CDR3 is TGTGCCAGCAGACTGATTCCCGGGACTCCACCCTACGAGCAGTACTTC.

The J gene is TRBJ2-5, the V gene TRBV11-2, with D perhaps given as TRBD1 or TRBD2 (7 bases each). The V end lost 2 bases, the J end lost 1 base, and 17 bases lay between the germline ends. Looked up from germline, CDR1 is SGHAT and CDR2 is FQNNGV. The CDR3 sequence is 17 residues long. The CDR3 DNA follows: TGTGCCAGCAGCTTATCGAGGGGGCGGGAGCCCCAAGAGACCCAGTACTTC. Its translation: CASSLSRGREPQETQYF.

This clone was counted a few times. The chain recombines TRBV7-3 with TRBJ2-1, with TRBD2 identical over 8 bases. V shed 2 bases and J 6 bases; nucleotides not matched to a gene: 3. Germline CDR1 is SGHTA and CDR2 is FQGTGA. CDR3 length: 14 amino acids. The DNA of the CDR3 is TGTGCCAGCAGCTTAGCGGGAGGAAGCAATGAGCAGTTCTTC. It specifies CASSLAGGSNEQFF.

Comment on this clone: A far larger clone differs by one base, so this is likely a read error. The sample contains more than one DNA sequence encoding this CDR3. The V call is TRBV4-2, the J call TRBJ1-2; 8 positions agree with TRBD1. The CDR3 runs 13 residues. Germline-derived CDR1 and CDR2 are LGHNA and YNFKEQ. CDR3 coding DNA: TGTGCCAGCAGCCTGGACAGGGACGCTGGCTATACCTTC. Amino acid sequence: CASSLDRDAGYTF.

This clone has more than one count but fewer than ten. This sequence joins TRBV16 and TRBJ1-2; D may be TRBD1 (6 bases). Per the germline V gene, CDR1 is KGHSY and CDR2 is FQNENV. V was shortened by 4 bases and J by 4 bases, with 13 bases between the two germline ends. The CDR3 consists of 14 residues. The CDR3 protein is CASSPDRDPYGYTF. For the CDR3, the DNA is TGTGCCAGCAGCCCGGACAGAGATCCCTATGGCTACACCTTC.